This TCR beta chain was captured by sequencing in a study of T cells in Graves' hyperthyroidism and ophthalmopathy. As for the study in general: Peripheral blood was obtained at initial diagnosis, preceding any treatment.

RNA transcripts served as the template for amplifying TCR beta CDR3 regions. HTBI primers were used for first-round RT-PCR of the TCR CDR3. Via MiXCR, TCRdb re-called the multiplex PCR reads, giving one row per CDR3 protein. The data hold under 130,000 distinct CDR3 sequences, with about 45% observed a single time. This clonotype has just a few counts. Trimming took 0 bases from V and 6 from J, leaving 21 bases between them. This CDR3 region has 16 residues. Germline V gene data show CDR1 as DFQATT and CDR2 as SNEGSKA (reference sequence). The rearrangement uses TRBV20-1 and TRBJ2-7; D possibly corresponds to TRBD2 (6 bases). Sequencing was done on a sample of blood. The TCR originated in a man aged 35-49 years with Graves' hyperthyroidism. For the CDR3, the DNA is TGCAGTGCTAGAGAGACAACCCGGACTAACGCTTTCGAGCAGTACTTC. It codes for CSARETTRTNAFEQYF.